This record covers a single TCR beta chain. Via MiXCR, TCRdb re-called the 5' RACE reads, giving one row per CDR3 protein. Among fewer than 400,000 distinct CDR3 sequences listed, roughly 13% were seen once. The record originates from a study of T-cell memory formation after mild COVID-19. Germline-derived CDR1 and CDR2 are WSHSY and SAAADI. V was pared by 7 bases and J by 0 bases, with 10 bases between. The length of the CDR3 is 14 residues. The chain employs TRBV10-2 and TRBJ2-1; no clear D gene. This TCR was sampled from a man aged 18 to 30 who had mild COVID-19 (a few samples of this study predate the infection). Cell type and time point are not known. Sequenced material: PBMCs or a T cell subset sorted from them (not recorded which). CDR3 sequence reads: CASTSDSSYNEQFF. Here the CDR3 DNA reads TGCGCCAGCACGTCCGATAGCTCCTACAATGAGCAGTTCTTC.